The next 25 T cell receptor beta chains were all read from a single sample in a study of molecular identifiers for immune sequencing clone quantification. One entry per CDR3 protein results from TCRdb running MiXCR on the PCR reads. The sample consists of about 300,000 distinct CDR3 sequences, about 21% of them appearing once. Sequencing used naive CD8+ T cells from blood, with Jurkat cell RNA spiked in. Subset defined: FACS-sorted CD8+CD4-CCR7+CD45RA+ naive T cells. The receptors originated from a human donor in good health. Some libraries in this study had Jurkat cell RNA spiked in.

As for this clonotype: This sequence may be a read error, since a much larger clone differs from it by one base. Since the CDR3 does not end with the conserved phenylalanine or tryptophan, this likely comes from a read error. The rearrangement links TRBV28 to TRBJ2-2; the match to TRBD1 covers 8 bases. The CDR3 runs 17 residues. The germline CDR1 and CDR2 sequences are MDHEN and SYDVKM. V lost 4 bases and J lost 1; bases outside the gene matches: 8. This chain's CDR3 is CASSSTGQGMNTGELFL. The CDR3 nucleotides read TGTGCCAGCAGTTCCACAGGACAGGGTATGAACACCGGGGAGCTGTTTTTA.

This clonotype has ten or more counts. The J gene is TRBJ1-1, the V gene TRBV5-1, with 7 bases that match TRBD1. Germline V gives CDR1 SGHRS, CDR2 YFSETQ. The CDR3 totals 13 residues. Trimming at V came to 4 bases and at J to 7 bases, leaving 7 bases not matched to a gene. The CDR3 DNA is TGCGCCAGCAGCCCGGGGACAGAGATTGAAGCTTTCTTT. Translation gives CASSPGTEIEAFF.

Concerning this clonotype: Possible read error: a much larger clone is one base away. The chain has TRBV5-3 and TRBJ2-7, with D maybe TRBD2 (6 bases). TRBV5-3 carries the ORF label, with uncertain function. The CDR3 covers 13 residues. In nucleotides, the CDR3 is TGTGCCAGCAGCCCATGGGGAGGCAACGAGCAGCACTTC. It specifies CASSPWGGNEQHF.

This clonotype was counted a few times. CDR3 bases: TGTGCCAGCAGCTTAATTACAACACCGCAAGAGACCCAGTACTTC. It specifies CASSLITTPQETQYF. The chain uses TRBV7-9 and TRBJ2-5; D not resolved. Per the germline V gene, CDR1 is SEHNR and CDR2 is FQNEAQ (reference sequence). The CDR3 spans 15 residues. V shed 2 bases and J shed 2 bases, with 12 bases lying between them.

The chain links TRBV19 to TRBJ2-7, with D maybe TRBD1 (5 bases). Per the germline V gene, CDR1 is LNHDA and CDR2 is SQIVND (reference sequence). V lost 0 bases to trimming and J lost 4 bases, with 16 bases between them. This CDR3 is built from 16 residues. The DNA for the CDR3 is TGTGCCAGTAGTATAGATGAAGGGGTATCTTTTTACGAGCAGTACTTC. This gives the protein CASSIDEGVSFYEQYF.

A remark on this clonotype: Germline and junction disagree at one end, which may indicate a read error. The chain links TRBV5-1 to TRBJ2-7; no definite D call. CDR1 and CDR2 from the germline V gene are SGHRS and YFSETQ. The CDR3 has 12 residues. CDR3: CASNSQSGERYF. DNA for the CDR3: TGCGCCAGCAACTCTCAGTCCGGAGAGCGGTACTTC.

This clonotype was seen repeatedly, ten times or more. The J gene is TRBJ2-7, the V gene TRBV30; perhaps TRBD1 as D (6 bases). V was cut by 0 bases and J by 2 bases, with 8 bases left in between. The CDR3 extends over 13 amino acids. Germline lookup yields CDR1 GTSNPN and CDR2 SVGIG (reference sequence). CDR3 sequence reads: CAWSVGQTYEQYF. Written as DNA, the CDR3 is TGTGCCTGGAGTGTCGGACAGACCTACGAGCAGTACTTC.

Comment on this clonotype: This clone may be a read error of a much larger clone one base away. No conserved phenylalanine or tryptophan ends this CDR3, so it is likely a read error. This rearrangement joins TRBV7-9 to TRBJ2-7; 7 nucleotides align to TRBD1. Germline-derived CDR1 and CDR2 are SEHNR and FQNEAQ (reference sequence). The CDR3 has 14 residues. The junction had 8 bases not matched to a gene; V was cut back by 4 bases and J by 5 bases. CDR3 DNA sequence: TGTGCCAGCAGCTCAGGTGACAGGGTGGACGAGCAGTACCTC. Amino acids: CASSSGDRVDEQYL.

This clonotype was seen many times. V is TRBV4-1 and J is TRBJ2-7; D ambiguous. Germline loops: CDR1 MGHRA, CDR2 YSYEKL. V shed 4 bases and J shed 0 bases, with 16 bases lying between them. This CDR3 spans 16 amino acids. This chain's CDR3 is CASSPAPSEISYEQYF. Here the CDR3 DNA reads TGCGCCAGCAGCCCCGCCCCCTCTGAGATCTCCTACGAGCAGTACTTC.

On this clonotype itself: Just one base apart from a much larger clone, this may be a read error. The rearrangement links TRBV30 to TRBJ1-2, with D uncertain. V gave up 4 bases and J gave up 6 bases, with 21 bases separating them. The CDR3 consists of 15 residues. Germline CDR1 is GTSNPN and CDR2 is SVGIG (reference sequence). For the CDR3, the DNA is TGTGCCTGGACCCCTTCGTCAGCGTTACACCATGGCTACACCTTC. The encoded protein is CAWTPSSALHHGYTF.

Concerning this clonotype itself: A read error may explain this, as a much larger clone is one base away. V is TRBV30 and J is TRBJ2-5; D ambiguous. Between the trimmed V and J ends, which lost 5 bases and 9 bases, there was a span of 13 bases. In germline, CDR1 is GTSNPN, CDR2 SVGIG (reference sequence). The CDR3 is 11 amino acids. The CDR3 spells CAWSAGEAQYF. CDR3 sequence (DNA): TGTGCCTGGTCGGCCGGCGAGGCCCAGTACTTC.

This clonotype was observed many times. This chain links TRBV4-2 with TRBJ2-3; 9 bases are shared with TRBD2. Germline CDR1 LGHNA, CDR2 YNFKEQ. Germline trimming cut 3 bases from V and 4 bases from J; bases unmatched to any gene: 2. This CDR3 has 14 amino acids. In nucleotides, the CDR3 is TGTGCCAGCAGCCAGGGCGGGAGGGCAGATACGCAGTATTTT. Protein sequence: CASSQGGRADTQYF.

Many counts were recorded for this clonotype. This chain connects TRBV5-6 to TRBJ1-1; D call uncertain. Trimming removed 2 bases from V and 7 bases from J, with 12 bases in between. The CDR3 sequence is 13 residues long. The germline gives CDR1 SGHDT, CDR2 YYEEEE. CDR3 protein: CASSFRSVNEAFF. CDR3 DNA sequence: TGTGCCAGCAGCTTCCGTTCGGTGAATGAAGCTTTCTTT.

The gene calls are TRBV9 and TRBJ1-4; D uncertain. CDR3 length equals 14 residues. Trimming cost V 4 bases and J 6 bases, with 13 bases left between them. Per the germline V gene, CDR1 is SGDLS and CDR2 is YYNGEE. The CDR3 DNA is TGTGCCAGCAGCAGGCGGGAGTTGGATGAAAAACTGTTTTTT. Translation gives CASSRRELDEKLFF. The variable domain in full, with the rest retrieved from reference TRBV9 and TRBJ1-4, is DSGVTQTPKHLITATGQRVTLRCSPRSGDLSVYWYQQSLDQGLQFLIQYYNGEERAKGNILERFSAQQFPDLHSELNLSSLELGDSALYFCASSRRELDEKLFFGSGTQLSVL.

This clonotype was counted at least ten times. The chain couples TRBV12-3 or TRBV12-4 to TRBJ2-3; 10 nucleotides align to TRBD2. The length of the CDR3 is 16 residues. With 4 bases clipped from V and 0 bases from J, the junction kept 4 bases outside the gene matches. This chain's CDR3 is CASSYLAGESTDTQYF. The CDR3 DNA follows: TGTGCCAGCAGTTACCTAGCGGGGGAAAGCACAGATACGCAGTATTTT.

This clonotype occurred many times. The genes are TRBV7-6 and TRBJ2-6; D perhaps matches TRBD1 (5 bases). In germline, CDR1 is SGHVS, CDR2 FNYEAQ. The V end lost 5 bases, the J end lost 1 base, and 21 bases lay between the germline ends. The CDR3 is made up of 19 amino acids. In DNA, the CDR3 is TGTGCCAGCAGCACTCCTGGCAGGGCAATACTTTCTGGGGCCAACGTCCTGACTTTC. Translation gives CASSTPGRAILSGANVLTF.

Remarks on this clonotype: This clone may be a read error of a much larger clone one base away. The V gene is TRBV27, the J gene TRBJ1-1, with a weak D call TRBD1 (5 bases). Germline assignment: CDR1 MNHEY and CDR2 SMNVEV (reference sequence). CDR3 length equals 14 residues. V was shortened by 5 bases and J by 0 bases, with 10 bases between the two germline ends. In DNA form, the CDR3 reads TGTGCCAGCAGTCCTGGGGCGCTGAACACTGAAGCTTTCTTT. The encoded protein is CASSPGALNTEAFF.

This clonotype was found many times. The chain couples TRBV28 to TRBJ1-1; D gene unclear. The CDR3 has 14 amino acids. Trimming pared 4 bases from V and 0 bases from J, leaving 9 bases between. Germline-derived CDR1 and CDR2 are MDHEN and SYDVKM. The CDR3 DNA follows: TGTGCCAGCAGTTGGGTACTCTTGAACACTGAAGCTTTCTTT. Amino acids: CASSWVLLNTEAFF.

This clonotype was picked up many times. The chain couples TRBV4-1 to TRBJ1-1; 7 bases align to TRBD1. CDR1 is MGHRA, CDR2 YSYEKL, per germline. V dropped 5 bases and J dropped 2; count of bases not matched to a gene: 5. This CDR3 comprises 14 residues. CDR3 sequence: CASSARTGNTEAFF. CDR3 DNA sequence: TGCGCCAGCAGCGCACGGACAGGCAACACTGAAGCTTTCTTT.

The CDR3 DNA follows: TGTGCCAGCAGTTACGGGGGCGAGTACGAGCAGTACTTC. This codes for CASSYGGEYEQYF. The rearrangement links TRBV28 to TRBJ2-7, with D perhaps matching TRBD1 or TRBD2 (6 bases each). The CDR3 contains 13 residues. The V end was cut by 4 bases, the J end by 4 bases, with 11 bases between. CDR1 is MDHEN and CDR2 is SYDVKM in the germline V gene.

This clonotype occurred once. This sequence may be a read error, since a much larger clone differs from it by one base. This chain connects TRBV5-6 to TRBJ1-1, with D perhaps matching TRBD1 (5 bases). The CDR3 consists of 15 residues. CDR1 is SGHDT, CDR2 YYEEEE, per germline. The CDR3 sequence: CARSLGGGPPTEAFF. The DNA for the CDR3 is TGTGCCCGCAGCTTGGGGGGAGGACCCCCCACTGAAGCTTTCTTT.

This clonotype came up many times. The genes are TRBV5-6 and TRBJ1-1; D call uncertain. Deletions cut 3 bases from V and 8 bases from J, with 8 bases between. Germline CDR1 and CDR2: SGHDT and YYEEEE. The CDR3 runs to 11 residues. This CDR3 is CASSSPQEAFF. The DNA for the CDR3 is TGTGCCAGCAGCTCCCCTCAGGAAGCTTTCTTT.

In the case of this clonotype: This may come from a read error, since a much larger clone is one base off. The chain couples TRBV2 to TRBJ1-1, with 8 bases fitting TRBD1. The V gene end was trimmed by 10 bases and the J gene end by 0 bases; junction bases not matched to a gene: 10. The germline V gene has CDR1 SNHLY and CDR2 FYNNEI. CDR3 length: 15 residues. The CDR3 DNA is TGTGCCAATCGAACTCGACAGGGGTTGAACACTGAAGCTTTCTTT. Protein product: CANRTRQGLNTEAFF. The whole variable domain, filled in from reference TRBV2 and TRBJ1-1, reads EPEVTQTPSHQVTQMGQEVILRCVPISNHLYFYWYRQILGQKVEFLVSFYNNEISEKSEIFDDQFSVERPDGSNFTLKIRSTKLEDSAMYFCANRTRQGLNTEAFFGQGTRLTVV.

In this sample, this clonotype turned up many times. The chain has TRBV18 and TRBJ2-7, with TRBD1 matching 7 bases. J lost 6 bases, V lost 2 bases, and 10 bases had no gene match. Germline V gene lookup returns CDR1 KGHSH and CDR2 LQKENI. This CDR3 spans 15 amino acids. Here the CDR3 reads CASSPSLDRVLEQYF. CDR3 bases: TGTGCCAGCTCACCATCCCTCGACAGGGTCCTCGAGCAGTACTTC.

Comment on this clonotype: A clone one base away is much larger, so this may be a read error. The chain is built from TRBV2 and TRBJ2-2, with 9 bases matching TRBD1. There are 13 residues in the CDR3. Germline-derived CDR1 and CDR2 are SNHLY and FYNNEI. The CDR3 coding sequence is TGTGCGAGCGACAGGGGGAACACCGGGGAGCTGGTTTTT. It translates to CASDRGNTGELVF. The entire variable domain, with the rest obtained from reference TRBV2 and TRBJ2-2, is as follows: EPEVTQTPSHQVTQMGQEVILRCVPISNHLYFYWYRQILGQKVEFLVSFYNNEISEKSEIFDDQFSVERPDGSNFTLKIRSTKLEDSAMYFCASDRGNTGELVFGEGSRLTVL.